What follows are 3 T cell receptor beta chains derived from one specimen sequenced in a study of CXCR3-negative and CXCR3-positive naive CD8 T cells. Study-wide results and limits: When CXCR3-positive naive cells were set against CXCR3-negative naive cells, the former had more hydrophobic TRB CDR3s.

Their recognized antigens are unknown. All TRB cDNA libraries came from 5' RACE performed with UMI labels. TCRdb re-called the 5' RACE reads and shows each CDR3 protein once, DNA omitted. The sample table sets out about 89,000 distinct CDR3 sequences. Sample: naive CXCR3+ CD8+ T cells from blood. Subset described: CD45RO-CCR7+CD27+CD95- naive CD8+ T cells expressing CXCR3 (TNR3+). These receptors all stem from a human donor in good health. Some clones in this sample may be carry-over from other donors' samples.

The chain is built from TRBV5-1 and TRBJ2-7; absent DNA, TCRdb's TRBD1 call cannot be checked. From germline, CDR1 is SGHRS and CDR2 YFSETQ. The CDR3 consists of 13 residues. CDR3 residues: CASSSAGGYEQYF.

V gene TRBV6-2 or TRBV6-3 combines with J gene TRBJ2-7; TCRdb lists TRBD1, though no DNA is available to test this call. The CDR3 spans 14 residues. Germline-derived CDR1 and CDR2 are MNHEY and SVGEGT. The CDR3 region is CASTKPGQGYEQYF.

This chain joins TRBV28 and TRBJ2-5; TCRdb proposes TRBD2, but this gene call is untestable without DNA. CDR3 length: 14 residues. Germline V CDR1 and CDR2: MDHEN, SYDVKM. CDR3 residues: CASRSDSGQETQYF.